The 15 T cell receptor beta chains reported below all come from one sample, sequenced in a study of T-cell reconstitution after alpha-beta-depleted transplantation in children listed by TCRdb under 2016. The intended sense of this specimen's treatment or condition label: allogeneic hematopoietic cell transplantation with graft depleted of TCRalphabeta T cells and CD19 B cells. Library generation was performed with PCR. These reads were obtained on an Illumina HiSeq 2500. TCR libraries were prepared with molecular barcoding, using unique molecular identifiers to normalize TCRbeta repertoire quantification. TCRdb took the public reads, trimmed them with fastp at Q25, ran MiXCR for clone calling and kept in-frame beta chains. Under each unique CDR3 protein, matching rows form one entry showing the most common genes and DNA. Within this sample are roughly 670,000 distinct CDR3 sequences, with 13% of them counted one time only. Together, the top ten hold 0.79% of the sample.

This sample comprised PBMCs, obtained before TCRalphabeta/CD19-depleted stem cell transplant. These TCRs come from a girl aged 2-10 years with congenital amegakaryocytic thrombocytopenia, due to receive a stem cell transplant.

This chain connects TRBV12-3 or TRBV12-4 to TRBJ1-1; D is perhaps TRBD1 (5 bases). This CDR3 spans 14 amino acids. With 7 bases removed from V and 1 base from J, the gap between germline ends came to 13 bases. In nucleotides, the CDR3 is TGTGCCAGCACCCCAGGGCAGGGGAACACTGAAGCTTTCTTT. Amino acids: CASTPGQGNTEAFF.

This rearrangement joins TRBV5-1 to TRBJ2-3; D possibly matches TRBD1 or TRBD2 (5 bases each). Per germline, CDR1 SGHRS and CDR2 YFSETQ. This CDR3 region has 15 residues. V lost 0 bases, J lost 2 bases, and 10 bases lay in between. This CDR3 is CASSLDRDLTDTQYF. CDR3 sequence (DNA): TGCGCCAGCAGCTTGGATAGGGACCTCACAGATACGCAGTATTTT.

This chain joins TRBV6-2 or TRBV6-3 and TRBJ2-2; 7 bases line up with TRBD2. The CDR3 covers 14 residues. Germline V gene data show CDR1 as MNHEY and CDR2 as SVGEGT. V was clipped by 7 bases and J by 5 bases; unmatched bases: 7. The CDR3, as DNA: TGTGCCAGCACCTTCCGGGGGGAGACCGGGGAGCTGTTTTTT. Translation gives CASTFRGETGELFF.

Only a few counts were recorded for this clonotype. This sequence joins TRBV20-1 and TRBJ2-3; 11 bases match TRBD2. V gave up 1 base and J gave up 2 bases; unmatched junction bases: 11. CDR1 DFQATT and CDR2 SNEGSKA come from the germline V gene (reference sequence). The CDR3 extends over 18 amino acids. CDR3 protein: CSARAFQLAGDTTDTQYF. The CDR3 nucleotides are TGCAGTGCTAGAGCCTTCCAACTAGCGGGAGATACCACAGATACGCAGTATTTT.

This clonotype has at least ten counts. This rearrangement joins TRBV12-3 or TRBV12-4 to TRBJ2-3; unclear D gene. The V end lost 6 bases, the J end lost 4 bases, and 8 bases lay between the germline ends. CDR3 length: 12 amino acids. For the CDR3, the DNA is TGTGCCAGCAGCTTTCCACCAGATACGCAGTATTTT. Protein: CASSFPPDTQYF.

This clonotype has a handful of counts. The chain links TRBV5-1 to TRBJ2-5; tentative D call: TRBD1 (6 bases). Trimming removed 4 bases at V and 5 bases at J, with 15 bases between. Germline-derived CDR1 and CDR2 are SGHRS and YFSETQ. This CDR3 contains 14 residues. CDR3: CASSLYVQGETQYF. Here the CDR3 DNA reads TGCGCCAGCAGCCTGTACGTCCAGGGGGAGACCCAGTACTTC.

This clonotype was seen a handful of times. The V gene is TRBV5-1, the J gene TRBJ2-7, with a weak D call TRBD1 (5 bases). Germline CDR1 SGHRS, CDR2 YFSETQ. Trimming pared 2 bases from V and 2 bases from J, leaving 14 bases between. This CDR3 region has 15 residues. Here the CDR3 DNA reads TGCGCCAGCAGCTTCGGCACACAGGTCACCTACGAGCAGTACTTC. Its translation is CASSFGTQVTYEQYF.

The V and J genes are TRBV5-1 and TRBJ2-7, with 7 bases identical to TRBD1. Germline V gene lookup returns CDR1 SGHRS and CDR2 YFSETQ. This CDR3 has 15 amino acids. The V and J ends lost 4 bases and 2 bases, in that order; junction bases with no gene match: 9. The CDR3: CASSPQRDSTYEQYF. The CDR3 DNA is TGCGCCAGCAGCCCTCAAAGGGACAGCACCTACGAGCAGTACTTC.

The rearrangement joins TRBV7-9 to TRBJ2-1; no definite D call. CDR1 and CDR2 (germline): SEHNR, FQNEAQ (reference sequence). The CDR3 runs to 14 residues. V lost 5 bases and J lost 4, with 12 bases in between. This chain's CDR3 is CASSAETFYNEQFF. As DNA, the CDR3 is TGTGCCAGCAGCGCCGAAACTTTTTACAATGAGCAGTTCTTC.

In this sample, this clonotype turned up many times. V and J are TRBV20-1 and TRBJ2-1, with TRBD2 matching over 9 bases. This CDR3 region has 16 residues. The V gene end was trimmed by 3 bases and the J gene end by 0 bases; junction bases not matched to a gene: 6. CDR1 and CDR2 (germline): DFQATT, SNEGSKA (reference sequence). In DNA, the CDR3 is TGCAGTGCTAGGGAACTAGCGGGTTTCTCCTACAATGAGCAGTTCTTC. It translates to CSARELAGFSYNEQFF.

This clonotype was seen a handful of times. This sequence joins TRBV7-9 and TRBJ2-1, with 12 bases that match TRBD2. In germline, CDR1 is SEHNR, CDR2 FQNEAQ (reference sequence). This CDR3 region has 15 residues. V was pared by 3 bases and J by 7 bases, with 4 bases of the junction left unmatched. The CDR3 region is CASSFSGLAGNEQFF. CDR3 sequence (DNA): TGTGCCAGCAGCTTTTCTGGACTAGCGGGAAATGAGCAGTTCTTC.

The sample holds a few counts of this clonotype. The V call is TRBV6-5, the J call TRBJ1-5; D perhaps matches TRBD1 (5 bases). Between the trimmed V and J ends, which lost 11 bases and 1 base, there was a span of 12 bases. The CDR3 loop spans 13 amino acids. Germline loops: CDR1 MNHEY, CDR2 SVGAGI. The CDR3 region is CAGRQGSNQPQHF. The CDR3 DNA follows: TGTGCCGGAAGGCAGGGCAGCAATCAGCCCCAGCATTTT.

This clonotype was recorded many times. The chain combines TRBV5-1 with TRBJ2-1; 12 nucleotides agree with TRBD2. This CDR3 has 15 amino acids. Germline V gene sequence: CDR1 SGHRS, CDR2 YFSETQ. V lost 3 bases to trimming and J lost 6 bases; unmatched junction nucleotides: 4. CDR3 DNA sequence: TGCGCCAGCAGCTGGACTAGCGGGAATCCCAATGAGCAGTTCTTC. Protein product: CASSWTSGNPNEQFF.

This chain links TRBV20-1 with TRBJ2-1, with 12 bases identical to TRBD2. The CDR3 runs to 15 residues. Germline trimming cut 5 bases from V and 7 bases from J; bases unmatched to any gene: 9. Germline CDR1 reads DFQATT; CDR2 reads SNEGSKA (reference sequence). The DNA of the CDR3 is TGCAGTGCTCTCCTAGCGGGAGGGGCCCCAAATGAGCAGTTCTTC. Translated: CSALLAGGAPNEQFF.

This clonotype was counted between two and nine times. The V call is TRBV20-1, the J call TRBJ2-1; 9 bases line up with TRBD2. V shed 1 base, J shed 9 bases, and the junction held 7 bases outside the gene matches. CDR3 size: 14 residues. Germline CDR1 and CDR2: DFQATT and SNEGSKA (reference sequence). The CDR3 region has the DNA TGCAGTGCTAGAGGGGTTAGCGGGAGAGGTGAGCAGTTCTTC. Residues: CSARGVSGRGEQFF.